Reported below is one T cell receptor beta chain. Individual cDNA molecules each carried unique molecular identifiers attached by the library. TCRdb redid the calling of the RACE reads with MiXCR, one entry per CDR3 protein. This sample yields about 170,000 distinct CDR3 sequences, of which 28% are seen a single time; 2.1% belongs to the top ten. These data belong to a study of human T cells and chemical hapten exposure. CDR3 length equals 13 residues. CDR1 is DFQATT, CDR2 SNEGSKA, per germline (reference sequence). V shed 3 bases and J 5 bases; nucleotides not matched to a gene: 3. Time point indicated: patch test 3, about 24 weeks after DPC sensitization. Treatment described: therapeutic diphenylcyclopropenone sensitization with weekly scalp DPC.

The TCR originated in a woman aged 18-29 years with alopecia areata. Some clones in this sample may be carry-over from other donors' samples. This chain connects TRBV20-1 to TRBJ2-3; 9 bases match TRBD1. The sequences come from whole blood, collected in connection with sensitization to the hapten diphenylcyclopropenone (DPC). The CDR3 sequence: CSARTGGQDTQYF. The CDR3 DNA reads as TGCAGTGCTAGGACAGGGGGGCAAGATACGCAGTATTTT.